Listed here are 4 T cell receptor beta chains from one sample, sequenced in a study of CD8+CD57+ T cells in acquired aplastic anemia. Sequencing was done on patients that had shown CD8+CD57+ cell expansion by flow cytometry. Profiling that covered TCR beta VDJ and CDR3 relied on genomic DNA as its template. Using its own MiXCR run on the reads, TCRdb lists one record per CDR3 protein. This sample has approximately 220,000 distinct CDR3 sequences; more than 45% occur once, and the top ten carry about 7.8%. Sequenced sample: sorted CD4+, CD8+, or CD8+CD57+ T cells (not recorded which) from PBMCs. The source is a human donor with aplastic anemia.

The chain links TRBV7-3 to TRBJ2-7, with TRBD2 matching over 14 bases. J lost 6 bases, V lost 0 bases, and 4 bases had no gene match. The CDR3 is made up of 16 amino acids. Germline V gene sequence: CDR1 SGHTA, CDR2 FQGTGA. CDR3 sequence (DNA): TGTGCCAGCAGCTTAACGGGGACTAGCGGGAGAACCGAGCAGTACTTC. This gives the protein CASSLTGTSGRTEQYF.

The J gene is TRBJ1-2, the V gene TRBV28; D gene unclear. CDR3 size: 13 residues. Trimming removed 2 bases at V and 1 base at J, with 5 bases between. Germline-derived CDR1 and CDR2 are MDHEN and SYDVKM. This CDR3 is CASSLGFNYGYTF. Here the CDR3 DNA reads TGTGCCAGCAGTTTAGGCTTTAACTATGGCTACACCTTC.

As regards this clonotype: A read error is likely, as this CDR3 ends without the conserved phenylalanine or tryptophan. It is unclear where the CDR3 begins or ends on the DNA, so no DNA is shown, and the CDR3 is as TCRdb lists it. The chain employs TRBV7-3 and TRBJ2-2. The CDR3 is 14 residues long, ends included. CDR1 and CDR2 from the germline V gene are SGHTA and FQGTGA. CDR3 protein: CASSLIHQHRGAVV.

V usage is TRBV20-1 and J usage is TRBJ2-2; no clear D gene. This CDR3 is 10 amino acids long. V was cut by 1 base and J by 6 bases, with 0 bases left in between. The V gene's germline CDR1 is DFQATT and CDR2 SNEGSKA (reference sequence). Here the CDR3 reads CSARAGELFF. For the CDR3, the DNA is TGCAGTGCTAGAGCCGGGGAGCTGTTTTTT.